The 2 T cell receptor beta chains in this list originate from one sample, sequenced in a study of response to subunit inactivated influenza vaccine. TCRdb processed the RT-PCR reads anew with MiXCR; each CDR3 protein has one entry. This table holds hundreds of thousands of distinct CDR3 sequences, around a sixth found once. The sample in question was PBMCs from blood, obtained 12 days after vaccination. The receptors were gathered from a man between 50 and 59 years old who received an inactivated influenza vaccine.

V and J are TRBV28 and TRBJ2-6; D uncertain. Germline values: CDR1 MDHEN, CDR2 SYDVKM. This CDR3 has 19 amino acids. V was clipped by 3 bases and J by 0 bases, with 18 bases between them. CDR3 nucleotides: TGTGCCAGCAGTTTTTCCCGGATTGATCTTGTCTCTGGGGCCAACGTCCTGACTTTC. This sequence encodes CASSFSRIDLVSGANVLTF.

The chain has TRBV12-3 or TRBV12-4 and TRBJ1-2; a weak D match, TRBD1 (6 bases). Trimming cost V 6 bases and J 2 bases, with 10 bases left between them. This CDR3 region has 13 residues. CDR3 coding DNA: TGTGCCAGCAGAAGGACAGCCAACTATGGCTACACCTTC. Translation gives CASRRTANYGYTF.